This is a list of T cell receptor beta chains from one sample in a study of cytomegalovirus exposure and HLA in healthy donors. Clones were read by immunoSEQ multiplex PCR, and TCRdb kept only the in-frame ones, dropping some. The table shows about 160,000 clones, with 70% to 85% occurring only once. Sequenced material: PBMCs. Receptors originate from a man in his forties in good health and CMV-seronegative. Each CDR3 is given with its conserved first and last residue. The order of the fields is V gene, clone size, J gene, D gene, CDR3 DNA, CDR3 protein. A D gene is named only where the DNA matches it firmly. Expanded clones are given a class, and other clones once, few, many or no size at all.

v_call: TRBV5-4; clone_size: .; j_call: TRBJ2-5; d_call: TRBD2; cdr3_nt: TGTGCCAGCAGCTCGACAGGACTAGCGGGGGGGCCGCGGGAGACCCAGTACTTC; cdr3_aa: CASSSTGLAGGPRETQYF
v_call: TRBV11-3; clone_size: .; j_call: TRBJ2-3; d_call: .; cdr3_nt: TGTGCCAGCAGCTTAGGATCTGGGCGCCTTTTGGCAGATACGCAGTATTTT; cdr3_aa: CASSLGSGRLLADTQYF
v_call: TRBV28; clone_size: .; j_call: TRBJ1-1; d_call: .; cdr3_nt: TGTGCCAGCAGTTTAGAGGTCGGAATGAACACTGAAGCTTTCTTT; cdr3_aa: CASSLEVGMNTEAFF
v_call: TRBV4-3; clone_size: once; j_call: TRBJ1-2; d_call: TRBD1; cdr3_nt: TGCGCCAGCACCGGGGACAGGAACTATGGCTACACCTTC; cdr3_aa: CASTGDRNYGYTF
v_call: TRBV19; clone_size: .; j_call: TRBJ2-3; d_call: TRBD1; cdr3_nt: TGTGCCATGCGGGACAGGGCGACAGATACGCAGTATTTT; cdr3_aa: CAMRDRATDTQYF
v_call: TRBV6-5; clone_size: .; j_call: TRBJ2-3; d_call: TRBD2; cdr3_nt: TGTGCCAGCAGTTACATGGCGGGGGGTTCGGATACGCAGTATTTT; cdr3_aa: CASSYMAGGSDTQYF
v_call: TRBV4-2; clone_size: .; j_call: TRBJ1-6; d_call: .; cdr3_nt: TGTGCCAGCAGCCAAGATCTCCTCCTTCCACCCCTCCACTTT; cdr3_aa: CASSQDLLLPPLHF
v_call: TRBV7-9; clone_size: few; j_call: TRBJ2-5; d_call: TRBD1; cdr3_nt: TGTGCCAGCAGCTCAACAGGGGGCGAGGAGACCCAGTACTTC; cdr3_aa: CASSSTGGEETQYF
v_call: TRBV2; clone_size: few; j_call: TRBJ2-2; d_call: .; cdr3_nt: TGTGCCAGCGGAGGGCAACCGAACACCGGGGAGCTGTTTTTT; cdr3_aa: CASGGQPNTGELFF
v_call: TRBV5-1; clone_size: .; j_call: TRBJ1-1; d_call: TRBD1; cdr3_nt: TGCGCCAGCAGCCTACGTCCCGGGACAGGGCTCGATTATCTTCGCGACACTGAAGCTTTCTTT; cdr3_aa: CASSLRPGTGLDYLRDTEAFF
v_call: TRBV6-1; clone_size: .; j_call: TRBJ1-1; d_call: .; cdr3_nt: TGTGCCAGCATCCGAGGGAGCATGAACACTGAAGCTTTCTTT; cdr3_aa: CASIRGSMNTEAFF
v_call: TRBV6-6; clone_size: .; j_call: TRBJ2-7; d_call: TRBD2; cdr3_nt: TGTGCCAGCAGAACTAGCGGGGGCAACTACGAGCAGTACTTC; cdr3_aa: CASRTSGGNYEQYF
v_call: TRBV14; clone_size: .; j_call: TRBJ1-4; d_call: TRBD1; cdr3_nt: TGTGCCAGCAGCGCCCGCCCGGGGACAGCAGAACTGTTTTTT; cdr3_aa: CASSARPGTAELFF
v_call: TRBV7-9; clone_size: .; j_call: TRBJ1-1; d_call: TRBD1; cdr3_nt: TGTGCCAGCAGCCTCGCCGGGACAGCGAACACTGAAGCTTTCTTT; cdr3_aa: CASSLAGTANTEAFF
v_call: TRBV10-3; clone_size: once; j_call: TRBJ2-5; d_call: TRBD2; cdr3_nt: TGTGCCATCAGGGATAGCGGGGGAGGGGAGACCCAGTACTTC; cdr3_aa: CAIRDSGGGETQYF
v_call: TRBV5-1; clone_size: .; j_call: TRBJ2-7; d_call: TRBD1; cdr3_nt: TGCGCCAGCAACCCTTTGGGACAGGGGGCCTACGAGCAGTACTTC; cdr3_aa: CASNPLGQGAYEQYF
v_call: TRBV29-1; clone_size: .; j_call: TRBJ2-3; d_call: .; cdr3_nt: TGCAGCGTTGGGGGGGTCCTACACACAGATACGCAGTATTTT; cdr3_aa: CSVGGVLHTDTQYF
v_call: TRBV19; clone_size: few; j_call: TRBJ1-5; d_call: .; cdr3_nt: TGTGCCAGTAGTATAGTCAGGGGCAATCAGCCCCAGCATTTT; cdr3_aa: CASSIVRGNQPQHF
v_call: TRBV19; clone_size: .; j_call: TRBJ1-1; d_call: TRBD1; cdr3_nt: TGTGCCAGTAGTATATCTGGGACAGGGGAAGCTTTCTTT; cdr3_aa: CASSISGTGEAFF
v_call: TRBV11-1; clone_size: .; j_call: TRBJ2-1; d_call: TRBD2; cdr3_nt: TGTGCCAGCAGCACATCTACGGGAGGGCAGTTCTTC; cdr3_aa: CASSTSTGGQFF
v_call: TRBV19; clone_size: .; j_call: TRBJ1-6; d_call: TRBD1; cdr3_nt: TGTGCCAGTAGTTTACAGGGGCTTCGGAATTCACCCCTCCACTTT; cdr3_aa: CASSLQGLRNSPLHF
v_call: TRBV10-3; clone_size: .; j_call: TRBJ1-5; d_call: .; cdr3_nt: TGTGCCATCAGTGAGTCGGGAGGGGACCAGCCCCAGCATTTT; cdr3_aa: CAISESGGDQPQHF
v_call: TRBV29-1; clone_size: .; j_call: TRBJ2-3; d_call: TRBD2; cdr3_nt: TGCAGCGTTGAAGGGCTAGCGGGGACCGAATTTAGCACAGATACGCAGTATTTT; cdr3_aa: CSVEGLAGTEFSTDTQYF
v_call: TRBV29-1; clone_size: .; j_call: TRBJ2-4; d_call: .; cdr3_nt: TGCAGCGTTGAACCGGACAGTAAAAACATTCAGTACTTC; cdr3_aa: CSVEPDSKNIQYF
v_call: TRBV9; clone_size: .; j_call: TRBJ2-5; d_call: .; cdr3_nt: TGTGCCAGCAGCGTAGGGACAATGGAAACCCAGTACTTC; cdr3_aa: CASSVGTMETQYF